This TCR beta chain was documented in a study of radiation and T cells in renal cell carcinoma. At the level of the study: Nephrectomy followed 15 Gy stereotactic body radiation by 4 weeks. Broader study findings: Without pretreatment biopsies, baseline tumor clonotype presence was undetermined. Top tumor clonotypes rose in blood 2 weeks post-radiation, then contracted.

Time point noted: blood 2 weeks post-SBRT. Specified treatment: 15 Gy SBRT to primary tumor, nephrectomy 4 weeks later. A remark on this clone: Its matching antigen is unknown.

Data came from immunoSEQ multiplex PCR; TCRdb stores just in-frame clones and leaves some out. The table includes about 65,000 clones, roughly four fifths detected once. Trimming at V came to 7 bases and at J to 5 bases, leaving 5 bases not matched to a gene. CDR3 length: 11 residues. Germline V gene data show CDR1 as SQVTM and CDR2 as ANQGSEA. The chain combines TRBV29-1 with TRBJ2-7; 7 positions agree with TRBD1. This TCR was recovered from a man aged 55 to 69 with renal cell carcinoma. The source was blood, collected from a patient whose treatment included radiotherapy and nephrectomy. The CDR3 loop reads CSGGDRDEQYV. The CDR3 region has the DNA TGCAGCGGGGGAGACAGGGACGAGCAGTACGTC.